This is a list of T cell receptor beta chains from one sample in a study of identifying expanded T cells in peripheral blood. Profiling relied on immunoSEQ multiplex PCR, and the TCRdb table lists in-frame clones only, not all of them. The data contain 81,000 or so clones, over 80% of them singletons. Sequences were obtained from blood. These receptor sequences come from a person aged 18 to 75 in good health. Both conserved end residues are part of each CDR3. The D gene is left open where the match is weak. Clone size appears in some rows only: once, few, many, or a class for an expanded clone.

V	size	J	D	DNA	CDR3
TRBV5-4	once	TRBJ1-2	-	TGTGCCAGCAGCACCCCGGGGGGGTATGGCTACACCTTC	CASSTPGGYGYTF
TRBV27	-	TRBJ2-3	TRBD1	TGTGCCAGCAGTTTCCGCAGGGGGATGCAGTATTTT	CASSFRRGMQYF
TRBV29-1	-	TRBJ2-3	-	TGCAGCGTTGACAGCGATGGCACAGATACGCAGTATTTT	CSVDSDGTDTQYF
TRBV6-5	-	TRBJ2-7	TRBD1	TGTGCCGGCATGGGACAGGGGCGCCTCGAGCAGTACTTC	CAGMGQGRLEQYF
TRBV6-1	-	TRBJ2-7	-	TGTGCCAGCAGTGAAAGTTCGCCGAGCTCCTACGAGCAGTACTTC	CASSESSPSSYEQYF
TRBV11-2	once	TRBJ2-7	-	TGTGCCAGCAGCTCGGGACTTTTATACGAGCAGTACTTC	CASSSGLLYEQYF
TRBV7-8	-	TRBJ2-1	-	TGTGCCAGCAGCGCGAGACCGGGACGGTACAATGAGCAGTTCTTC	CASSARPGRYNEQFF
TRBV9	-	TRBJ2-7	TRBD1	TGTGCCAGCAGCCTGCTAGGACAGGGCCCCTACGAGCAGTACTTC	CASSLLGQGPYEQYF
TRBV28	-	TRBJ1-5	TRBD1	TGTGCCAGCAGTCCGCGGGGACAGGGGATCTCTAATCAGCCCCAGCATTTT	CASSPRGQGISNQPQHF
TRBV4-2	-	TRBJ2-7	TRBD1	TGTGCCAGCAGCCCTACCAGGACCGGGACAGGGCACGAGCAGTACTTC	CASSPTRTGTGHEQYF
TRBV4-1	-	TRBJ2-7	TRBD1	TGCGCCAGCAGCCAACCCGGGGCAGGGGGCTACGAGCAGTACTTC	CASSQPGAGGYEQYF
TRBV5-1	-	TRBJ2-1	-	TGCGCCAGCAGCTGGAACTACAATGAGCAGTTCTTC	CASSWNYNEQFF
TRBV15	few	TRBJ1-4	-	TGTGCCACCAGCAGAGGGCAGGGTAATGAAAAACTGTTTTTT	CATSRGQGNEKLFF
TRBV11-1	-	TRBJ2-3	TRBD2	TGTGCCAGCAGCGCCGAACTAGCGGCCACAGATACGCAGTATTTT	CASSAELAATDTQYF
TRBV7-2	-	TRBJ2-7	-	TGTGCCAGCAGTTCAGGGACCACTCCCTACGAGCAGTACTTC	CASSSGTTPYEQYF
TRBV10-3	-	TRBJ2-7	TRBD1	TGTGCCATCAGTGAGTGGGGGACAGTCTCCTACGAGCAGTACTTC	CAISEWGTVSYEQYF
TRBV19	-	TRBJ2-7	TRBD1	TGTGCCAGTAGCACGCAGGGGGCATTCTACGAGCAGTACTTC	CASSTQGAFYEQYF
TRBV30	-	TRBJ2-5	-	TGTGCCTGGAGTGTACGGTGGGAGACCCAGTACTTC	CAWSVRWETQYF
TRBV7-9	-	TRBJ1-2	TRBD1	TGTGCCAGCACCCGTATAGAAGGACAGGGGCACTATGGCTACACCTTC	CASTRIEGQGHYGYTF
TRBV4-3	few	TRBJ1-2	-	TGCGCCAGCAGCCAAGAACAGTTCTACACCTTC	CASSQEQFYTF
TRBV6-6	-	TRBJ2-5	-	TGTGCCAGCAGTTATACGGGAGATGAAGAGACCCAGTACTTC	CASSYTGDEETQYF
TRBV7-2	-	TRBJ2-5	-	TGTGCCAGCAGCTCTGCGTCGGAGACCCAGTACTTC	CASSSASETQYF
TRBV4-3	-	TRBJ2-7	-	TGCGCCAGCAGCCAAGTAGGGGGAGCGGAATACTACGAGCAGTACTTC	CASSQVGGAEYYEQYF
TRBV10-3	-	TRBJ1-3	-	TGTGCCACGTACCGGGACACCGACGGGAACACCATATATTTT	CATYRDTDGNTIYF
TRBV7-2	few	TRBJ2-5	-	TGTGCCAGCAGGGCCCGTTATGGTGAAGAGACCCAGTACTTC	CASRARYGEETQYF
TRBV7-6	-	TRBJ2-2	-	TGTGCCAGCAGCTTCGGGGGAGGTAGCGGGGAGCTGTTTTTT	CASSFGGGSGELFF
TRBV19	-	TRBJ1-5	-	TGTGCCAGTAGTATCGGGGTCACGGGGAGCAATCAGCCCCAGCATTTT	CASSIGVTGSNQPQHF
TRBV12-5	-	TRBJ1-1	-	TGTGCTAGTGCTATGGACATTTTCTTGACTGAAGCTTTCTTT	CASAMDIFLTEAFF
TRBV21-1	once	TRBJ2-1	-	TGTGCCAGCAGCGACCGGTTGCGGGTAGCGGGACGCCCTTACAATGAGCAGTTCTTC	CASSDRLRVAGRPYNEQFF
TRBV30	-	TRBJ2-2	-	TGTGCCTGGAGAGAGTTTTACACCGGGGAGCTGTTTTTT	CAWREFYTGELFF
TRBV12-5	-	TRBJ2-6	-	TGTGCTAGTGGTCTGTCCATTTTGGGACAAAGTCGGGCCAACGTCCTGACTTTC	CASGLSILGQSRANVLTF
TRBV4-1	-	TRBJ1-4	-	TGCGCCAGCAGCCAAGATCTGGTGCTTAATGAAAAACTGTTTTTT	CASSQDLVLNEKLFF
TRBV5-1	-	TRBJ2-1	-	TGCGCCAGCAGCCCCGAGTGGGCCTACAATGAGCAGTTCTTC	CASSPEWAYNEQFF
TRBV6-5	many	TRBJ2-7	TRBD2	TGTGCCAGCAGCCCAGATAGCGGGAGAGGGTACGAGCAGTACTTC	CASSPDSGRGYEQYF
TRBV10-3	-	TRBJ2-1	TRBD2	TGTGCCATCAGTCGGGAGGGTGAGCAGTTCTTC	CAISREGEQFF